The clone carrying this TCR beta chain was observed a handful of times. No antigen is known for it. Germline V lookup: CDR1 SQVTM, CDR2 ANQGSEA. V was clipped by 8 bases and J by 2 bases, with 10 bases between them. This CDR3 region has 12 residues. PCR primers comprised 60 Vbeta and 13 Jbeta primers. Profiling relied on immunoSEQ multiplex PCR, and the TCRdb table lists in-frame clones only, not all of them. The table includes more than 150,000 clones, more than 60% detected once. This sample was taken from a study of cytomegalovirus exposure and HLA in healthy donors. Study-wide results and caveats: Productive status was seen about 87% or about 30% of the time for most TCR beta V segments in an earlier analysis. The likely explanation for a cluster of highly shared sequence variants was sequencing artifact.

This sequence joins TRBV29-1 and TRBJ2-1; D unclear. The sample comprised PBMCs. The clonotype comes from a middle-aged woman in good health and CMV-seropositive. The CDR3 sequence is CSPRLTYNEQFF. The CDR3 DNA follows: TGCAGCCCCCGACTTACCTACAATGAGCAGTTCTTC.